This T cell receptor (beta chain) was identified during a study of blood T cell repertoires in COVID-19. About the study: Samples of COVID-19 (acute and convalescent) were obtained from the United States, Italy and Spain. Sample material is recorded as cDNA or gDNA derived from T cells, B-cell-depleted T cells, or PBMCs.

In the original analysis: Researchers report that nucleated cell counts were estimated from reference gene primer amplification. The repertoire was sequenced with immunoSEQ multiplex PCR; TCRdb's copy has only in-frame clones and lacks some. V, J and clone size derive from that table, while D and trimming were established from the DNA sequence. This table has about 120,000 clones, just under 80% appearing once. In germline, CDR1 is LNHDA, CDR2 SQIVND (reference sequence). The CDR3 loop spans 15 amino acids. V was pared by 6 bases and J by 1 base, with 5 bases of the junction left unmatched. This TCR came from a human donor in a cohort sampled during active COVID-19. This chain joins TRBV19 and TRBJ2-2; 7 nucleotides line up with TRBD2. What was sequenced was peripheral blood. This chain's CDR3 is CASRVTSLNTGELFF. DNA of the CDR3: TGTGCCAGTAGGGTGACTAGCCTGAACACCGGGGAGCTGTTTTTT.